The clone carrying this TCR beta chain was detected only once. Its target is unknown. These data originate in a study of T-cell memory formation after mild COVID-19. Study results and limitations: Among CD4+ contracting clones, most were CM and EM, and CD8+ ones EMRA.

TCRdb passed the 5' RACE reads through MiXCR, listing each CDR3 protein once. Of a few hundred thousand distinct CDR3 sequences in the sample, around 30% were seen once. The CDR3 is 19 residues long. CDR1 and CDR2 (germline): GTSNPN, SVGIG (reference sequence). The ends were cut back, 0 bases at V and 4 bases at J, with 27 bases in the middle. Specimen: PBMCs or a T cell subset sorted from them (not recorded which). The rearrangement uses TRBV30 and TRBJ1-2; tentative D call: TRBD1 (6 bases). The clonotype was recovered from an adult woman who had mild COVID-19 (a few samples of this study predate the infection). Cell type and time point are not known. The chain's CDR3 is CAWSVVPGTFNSHLYGYTF. The CDR3 DNA reads as TGTGCCTGGAGTGTAGTGCCCGGGACATTCAACAGCCATCTCTATGGCTACACCTTC.